Listed below are T cell receptor beta chains from one sample, sequenced in a study of cytomegalovirus exposure and HLA in healthy donors. TCRdb's copy holds only in-frame clones and misses some; the assay was immunoSEQ multiplex PCR. Recorded for this sample: more than 90,000 clones. Specimen: PBMCs. These receptors were collected from a man aged 35 to 55 in good health and CMV-seropositive. Each CDR3 is given with its conserved first and last residue. D genes are given only for firm matches.

TRBD1	TRBJ1-2	TRBV28	TGTGCCAGCAGTTGGACAGGAGTCTATGGCTACACCTTC	CASSWTGVYGYTF
NA	TRBJ1-4	TRBV19	TGTGCCAGTAGTGCGCTCAGGAAGGAAAAACTGTTTTTT	CASSALRKEKLFF
NA	TRBJ2-3	TRBV5-1	TGCGCCAGCAGTCCGGGACAAAGTAACTCAGATACGCAGTATTTT	CASSPGQSNSDTQYF
TRBD1	TRBJ2-7	TRBV5-3	TGTGCCAGGATGACAGGGAGTCTGTACTTC	CARMTGSLYF
TRBD2	TRBJ2-3	TRBV10-1	TGCGCCAGCAGCTCGGGACTAGCGGGAGCAGATACGCAGTATTTT	CASSSGLAGADTQYF
TRBD1	TRBJ1-5	TRBV19	TGTGCCAGTAGCCGTCCTCCAGGGGGGCAGCCCCAGCATTTT	CASSRPPGGQPQHF
NA	TRBJ2-1	TRBV6-5	TGTGCCAGCAGCCCGGGATTTCGCGGGACCAATGAGCAGTTCTTC	CASSPGFRGTNEQFF
TRBD1	TRBJ2-7	TRBV6-6	TGTGCCAGCAGTTACCCCGGACAGGGGCAATACGAGCAGTACTTC	CASSYPGQGQYEQYF
TRBD1	TRBJ2-7	TRBV14	TGTGCCAGCAGCCCTTGGACAGGAAGCTCCTACGAGCAGTACTTC	CASSPWTGSSYEQYF
NA	TRBJ2-7	TRBV6-5	TGTGCCAGCAAGACGCAAGCAGACCGGGCCTACGAGCAGTACTTC	CASKTQADRAYEQYF
TRBD1	TRBJ2-7	TRBV28	TGTGCCAGCAGTTTGCCCCTAAGGGGGCTGGTAAAGTACGAGCAGTACTTC	CASSLPLRGLVKYEQYF
NA	TRBJ2-5	TRBV19	TGTGCCAGTAGTGGAGCCAGGGGCCAAGAGACCCAGTACTTC	CASSGARGQETQYF
NA	TRBJ2-7	TRBV28	TGTGCCAGCAGTTTGATTGGTTCCTACGTCTACGAGCAGTACTTC	CASSLIGSYVYEQYF
TRBD2	TRBJ2-1	TRBV28	TGTGCCAGCAGTTTAACGCGGGAGAAGATGAATGAGCAGTTCTTC	CASSLTREKMNEQFF
TRBD1	TRBJ2-1	TRBV11-2	TGTGCCAGCAGGACTACCGGGACAGCTCACAATGAGCAGTTCTTC	CASRTTGTAHNEQFF
NA	TRBJ1-2	TRBV5-1	TGCGCCAGCAGCTTGGAACGGTCTATGGGCTACACCTTC	CASSLERSMGYTF
TRBD1	TRBJ2-7	TRBV5-4	TGTGCCAGCAGCCAGACGGGACAGGGCCCCTACGAGCAGTACTTC	CASSQTGQGPYEQYF